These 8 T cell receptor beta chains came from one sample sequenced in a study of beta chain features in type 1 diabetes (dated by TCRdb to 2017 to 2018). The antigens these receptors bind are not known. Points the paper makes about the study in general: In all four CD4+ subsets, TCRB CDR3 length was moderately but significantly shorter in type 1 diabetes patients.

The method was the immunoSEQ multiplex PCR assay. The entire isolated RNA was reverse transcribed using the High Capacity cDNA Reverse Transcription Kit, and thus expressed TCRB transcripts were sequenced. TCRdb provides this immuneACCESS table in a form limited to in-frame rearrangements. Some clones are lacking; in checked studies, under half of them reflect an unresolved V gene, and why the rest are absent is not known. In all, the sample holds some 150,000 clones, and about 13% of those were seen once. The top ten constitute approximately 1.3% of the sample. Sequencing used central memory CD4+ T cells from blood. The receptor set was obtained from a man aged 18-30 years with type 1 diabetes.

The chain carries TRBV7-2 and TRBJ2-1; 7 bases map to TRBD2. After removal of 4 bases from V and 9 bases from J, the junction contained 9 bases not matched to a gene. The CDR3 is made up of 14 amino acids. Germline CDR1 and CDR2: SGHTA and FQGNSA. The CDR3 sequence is CASSSGLVGGEQFF. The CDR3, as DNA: TGTGCCAGCAGCTCTGGACTAGTAGGAGGTGAGCAGTTCTTC.

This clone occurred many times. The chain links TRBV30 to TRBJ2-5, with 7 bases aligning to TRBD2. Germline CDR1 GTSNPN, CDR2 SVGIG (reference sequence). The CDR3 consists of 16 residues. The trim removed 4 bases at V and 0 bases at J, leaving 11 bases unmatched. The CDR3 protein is CAWTPSSRGYQETQYF. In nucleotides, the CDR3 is TGTGCCTGGACACCCTCTTCGCGGGGGTACCAAGAGACCCAGTACTTC.

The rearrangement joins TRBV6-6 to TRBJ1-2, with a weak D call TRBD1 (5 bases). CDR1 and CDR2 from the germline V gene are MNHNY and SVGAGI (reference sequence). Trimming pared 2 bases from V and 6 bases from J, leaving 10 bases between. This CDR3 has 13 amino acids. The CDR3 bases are TGTGCCAGCAGTTACCGGGGGTACCATGGCTACACCTTC. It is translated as CASSYRGYHGYTF.

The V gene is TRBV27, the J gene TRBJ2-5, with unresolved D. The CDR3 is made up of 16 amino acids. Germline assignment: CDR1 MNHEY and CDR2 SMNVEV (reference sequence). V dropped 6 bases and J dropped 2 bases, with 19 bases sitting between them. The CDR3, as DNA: TGTGCCAGCAGCTCAATGAAATACCTGGGGCAAGAGACCCAGTACTTC. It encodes CASSSMKYLGQETQYF.

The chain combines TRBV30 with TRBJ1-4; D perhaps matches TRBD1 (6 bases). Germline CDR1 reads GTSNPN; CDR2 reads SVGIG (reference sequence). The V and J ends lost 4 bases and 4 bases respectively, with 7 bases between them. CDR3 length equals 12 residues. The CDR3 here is CAWTRGNEKLFF. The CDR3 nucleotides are TGTGCCTGGACCAGGGGTAATGAAAAACTGTTTTTT.

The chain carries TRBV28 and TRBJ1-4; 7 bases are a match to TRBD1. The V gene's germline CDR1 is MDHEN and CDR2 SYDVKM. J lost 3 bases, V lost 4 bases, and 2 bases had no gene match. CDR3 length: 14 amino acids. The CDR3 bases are TGTGCCAGCAGTTCGACAGGGTCTAATGAAAAACTGTTTTTT. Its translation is CASSSTGSNEKLFF.

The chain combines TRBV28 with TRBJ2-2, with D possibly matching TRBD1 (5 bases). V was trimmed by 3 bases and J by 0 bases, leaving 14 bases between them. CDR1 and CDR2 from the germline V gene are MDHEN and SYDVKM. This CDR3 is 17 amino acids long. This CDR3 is CASSLFDSRSNTGELFF. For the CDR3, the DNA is TGTGCCAGCAGTTTGTTTGACAGCAGATCGAACACCGGGGAGCTGTTTTTT.

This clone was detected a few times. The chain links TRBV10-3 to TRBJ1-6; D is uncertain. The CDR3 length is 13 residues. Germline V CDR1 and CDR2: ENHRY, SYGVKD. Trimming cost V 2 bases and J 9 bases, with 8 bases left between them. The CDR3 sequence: CAISEDGSSPLHF. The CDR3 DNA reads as TGTGCCATCAGTGAGGACGGGAGTTCACCCCTCCACTTT.